This record looks at one T cell receptor (beta chain) sequence and its context. This clonotype registers as medium-sized (0.01 to 0.1%) within its sample. Its antigen is not yet known. No much larger clone is present one base from it, and per-base qualities are unavailable. CDR1 is given as DFQATT and CDR2 as SNEGSKA, both from the germline V gene (reference sequence). Between the V and J ends, shortened by 1 base and 4 bases respectively, the junction contains 4 bases. Taken from cysteine to phenylalanine, the CDR3 has 11 residues. Just CDR3 DNA is preserved here, 33 bases in frame from base 1. The sample is drawn from a study of T cell repertoires in aging, cancer and after chemotherapy (dated by TCRdb to about 2019). In terms of the full investigation: Donors were distributed across six age groups ranging from 30 or younger to 70 or older, with at least three individuals included per group. In the solid tumor group, paired pre- and post-chemotherapy samples were obtained from brain tumor (glioblastoma) patients receiving temozolomide-based therapy. The cohort comprised 200 to 250 cancer patients, 94 with hematological and fewer than 140 with solid cancers, plus 95 healthy donors as a reference group. In total, the full dataset held millions of TCR reads. To examine immunoaging and T cell reconstitution after chemotherapy, the study profiled TCR beta repertoires in peripheral blood from healthy donors and cancer patients.

Study-wide conclusions, independent of this receptor: Declining TCR diversity with age in healthy donors was mainly explained by loss of richness; in cancer patients, loss of evenness also contributed. Compared with age-matched healthy donors, untreated patients with either hematological or solid cancers had significantly lower TCR diversity in the blood along with higher clonality. An increase in median generation probability over the chemotherapy interval was observed in both cancer cohorts, suggesting that the repertoire was reconstituted through rebound thymic output. It was noted by the authors that conclusions about immunological memory after chemotherapy cannot be drawn from the repertoire data.

Genomic DNA extracted from peripheral blood, rather than sorted cells or RNA, was used as the source for amplification of TCR beta rearrangements. Multiplex touch-down PCR with a mixed TRB-A/B primer pool was used to amplify rearranged TRB sequences covering the V, D and J segments. Illumina adapters and sample indices were added to the amplicons in two consecutive PCR reactions performed with Phusion HS II polymerase. The amplicons were purified from gel with the NucleoSpin Gel and PCR Clean-up kit and then assessed with Qubit and an Agilent 2100 Bioanalyzer. The libraries were sequenced on an Illumina MiSeq with 600-cycle, single-indexed, paired-end runs. The paper's processing steps were these. Processing of the TRB sequences was carried out with MiXCR versions 2.12 and 3.0.5. Each unique CDR3 nucleotide sequence was treated as one clone, and only productive sequences with two or more reads were kept. The repertoire metrics were Shannon diversity, evenness, clonality (calculated as one minus evenness), and diversity profiles parameterized by alpha from 0 to 5. The IGoR algorithm was used to calculate generation probabilities for clones in the paired samples taken before and after chemotherapy. Through fastp at Q25 and MiXCR, TCRdb rebuilt clones from the public reads, retaining in-frame beta chains. Identical CDR3 proteins give one entry, which carries the most common genes and DNA. The V and J calls follow TCRdb's processing rather than the paper's. The sample table shows 1,500 or so distinct CDR3 sequences, and about a fifth are seen once. The ten largest account for around 40% of the sample.

The chain links TRBV20-1 with TRBJ1-1; the D gene lacks a confident call. The sequenced material came from blood. This receptor was obtained from a human donor with a solid tumor. The CDR3 region has the sequence CSARGSTEAFF. The DNA is TGCAGTGCTAGAGGGTCCACTGAAGCTTTCTTT.